The clone carrying this T cell receptor beta chain turned up a few times. CDR3 size: 13 residues. V shed 7 bases and J shed 0 bases, with 9 bases lying between them. The V gene's germline CDR1 is SNHLY and CDR2 FYNNEI. Using immunoSEQ multiplex PCR, the repertoire was profiled, and TCRdb retains in-frame clones only, with some absent. Of about 13,000 clones listed, around 90% were seen once; the top ten hold about 20%. The entry originates in a study of blood T cell repertoires in COVID-19. For the study at large: Material from acute and convalescent COVID-19 was sourced from the United States, Italy and Spain. Sources were T cells, B-cell-depleted T cells, or PBMCs; the material itself was cDNA or gDNA.

The TCR originated in a human donor with active COVID-19. The donor label of this sample is uncertain. The chain uses TRBV2 and TRBJ1-1, with D perhaps matching TRBD1 (6 bases). Sequencing used peripheral blood. The CDR3 DNA is TGTGCCAGCAACGGACAGCTGAACACTGAAGCTTTCTTT. Its protein is CASNGQLNTEAFF.